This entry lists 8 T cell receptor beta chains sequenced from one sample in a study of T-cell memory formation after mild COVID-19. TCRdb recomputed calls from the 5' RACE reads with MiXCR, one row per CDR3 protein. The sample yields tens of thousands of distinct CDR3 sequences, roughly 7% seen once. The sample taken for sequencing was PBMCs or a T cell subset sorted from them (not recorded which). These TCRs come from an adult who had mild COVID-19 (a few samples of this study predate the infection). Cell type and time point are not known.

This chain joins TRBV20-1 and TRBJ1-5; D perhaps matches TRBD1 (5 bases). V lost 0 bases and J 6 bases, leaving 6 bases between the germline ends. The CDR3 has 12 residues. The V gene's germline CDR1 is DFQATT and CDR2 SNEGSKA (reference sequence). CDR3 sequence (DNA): TGCAGTGCTAGAGATGGGGCTCAGCCCCAGCATTTT. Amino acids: CSARDGAQPQHF.

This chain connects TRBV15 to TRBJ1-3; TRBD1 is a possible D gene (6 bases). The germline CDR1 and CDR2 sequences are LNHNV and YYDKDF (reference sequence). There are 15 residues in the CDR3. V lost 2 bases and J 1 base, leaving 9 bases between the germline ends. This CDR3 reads CATSRNQGSGNTIYF. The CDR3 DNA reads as TGTGCCACCAGCAGAAACCAGGGGTCTGGAAACACCATATATTTT.

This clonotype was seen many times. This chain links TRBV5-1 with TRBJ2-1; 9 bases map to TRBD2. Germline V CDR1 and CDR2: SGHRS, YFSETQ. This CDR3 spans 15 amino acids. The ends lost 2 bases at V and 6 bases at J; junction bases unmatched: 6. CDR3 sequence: CASSFSSGSFNEQFF. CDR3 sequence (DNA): TGCGCCAGCAGCTTCAGTAGCGGGAGTTTCAATGAGCAGTTCTTC.

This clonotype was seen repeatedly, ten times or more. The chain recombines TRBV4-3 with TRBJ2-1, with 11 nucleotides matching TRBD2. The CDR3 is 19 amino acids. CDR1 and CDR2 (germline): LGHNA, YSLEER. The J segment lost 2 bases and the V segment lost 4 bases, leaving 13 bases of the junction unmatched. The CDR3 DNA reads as TGCGCCAGCAGCCGCCAGCCCCCCCCGACTAGCGGGACCTACAATGAGCAGTTCTTC. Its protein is CASSRQPPPTSGTYNEQFF.

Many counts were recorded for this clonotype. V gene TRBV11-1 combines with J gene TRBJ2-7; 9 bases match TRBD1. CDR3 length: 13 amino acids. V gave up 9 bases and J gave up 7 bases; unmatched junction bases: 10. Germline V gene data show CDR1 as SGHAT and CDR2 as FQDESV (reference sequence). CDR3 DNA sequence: TGTGCCAGTTCACAGGGGGCCGCAGAAGAGCAGTACTTC. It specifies CASSQGAAEEQYF. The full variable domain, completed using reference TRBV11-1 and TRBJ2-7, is EAEVAQSPRYKITEKSQAVAFWCDPISGHATLYWYRQILGQGPELLVQFQDESVVDDSQLPKDRFSAERLKGVDSTLKIQPAELGDSAMYLCASSQGAAEEQYFGPGTRLTVT.

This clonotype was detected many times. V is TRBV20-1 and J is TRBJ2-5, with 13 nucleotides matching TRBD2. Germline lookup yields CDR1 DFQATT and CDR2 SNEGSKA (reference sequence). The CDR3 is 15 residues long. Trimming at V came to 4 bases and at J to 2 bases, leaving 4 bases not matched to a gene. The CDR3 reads CSATRTSGSQETQYF. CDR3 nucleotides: TGCAGTGCTACCCGGACTAGCGGGAGTCAAGAGACCCAGTACTTC.

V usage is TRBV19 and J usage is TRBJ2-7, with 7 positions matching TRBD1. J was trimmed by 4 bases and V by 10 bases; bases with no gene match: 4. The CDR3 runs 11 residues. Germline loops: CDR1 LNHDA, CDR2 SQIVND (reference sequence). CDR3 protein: CATQTGYEQYF. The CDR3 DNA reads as TGTGCCACTCAGACAGGGTACGAGCAGTACTTC.

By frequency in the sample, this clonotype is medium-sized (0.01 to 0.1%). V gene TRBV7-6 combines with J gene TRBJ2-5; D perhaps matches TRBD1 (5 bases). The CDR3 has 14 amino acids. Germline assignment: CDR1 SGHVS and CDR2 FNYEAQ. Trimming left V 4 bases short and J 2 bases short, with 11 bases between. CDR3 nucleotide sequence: TGTGCCAGCAGCTCCACCCGACAGCAAGAGACCCAGTACTTC. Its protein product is CASSSTRQQETQYF.